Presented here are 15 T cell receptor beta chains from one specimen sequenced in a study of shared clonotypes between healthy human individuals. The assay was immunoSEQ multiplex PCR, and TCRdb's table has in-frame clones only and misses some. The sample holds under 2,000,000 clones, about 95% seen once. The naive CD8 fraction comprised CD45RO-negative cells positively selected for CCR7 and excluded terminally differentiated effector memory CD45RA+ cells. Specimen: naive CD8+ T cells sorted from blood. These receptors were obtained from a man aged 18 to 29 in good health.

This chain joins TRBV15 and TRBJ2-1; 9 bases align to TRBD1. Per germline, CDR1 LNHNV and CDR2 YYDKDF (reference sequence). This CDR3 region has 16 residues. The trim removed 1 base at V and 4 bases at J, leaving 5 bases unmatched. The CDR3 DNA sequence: TGTGCCACCAGCAGAGCCCGACAGGGGGTTTACAATGAGCAGTTCTTC. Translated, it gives CATSRARQGVYNEQFF. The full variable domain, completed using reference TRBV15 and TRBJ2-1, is DAMVIQNPRYQVTQFGKPVTLSCSQTLNHNVMYWYQQKSSQAPKLLFHYYDKDFNNEADTPDNFQSRRPNTSFCFLDIRSPGLGDTAMYLCATSRARQGVYNEQFFGPGTRLTVL.

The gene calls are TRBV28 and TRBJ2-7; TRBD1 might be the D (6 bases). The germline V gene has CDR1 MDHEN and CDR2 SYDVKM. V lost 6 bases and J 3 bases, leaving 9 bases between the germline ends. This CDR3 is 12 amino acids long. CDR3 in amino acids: CASRWGLYEQYF. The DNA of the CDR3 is TGTGCCAGCAGGTGGGGGCTCTACGAGCAGTACTTC.

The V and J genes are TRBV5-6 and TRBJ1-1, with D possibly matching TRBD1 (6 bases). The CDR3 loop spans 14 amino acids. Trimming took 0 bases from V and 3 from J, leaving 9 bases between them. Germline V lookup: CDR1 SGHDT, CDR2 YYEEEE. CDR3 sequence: CASSLDRVYTEAFF. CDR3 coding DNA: TGTGCCAGCAGCTTGGACAGGGTGTACACTGAAGCTTTCTTT.

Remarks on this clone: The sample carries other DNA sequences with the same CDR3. CDR3 bases: TGTGCCAGCAGCTTCGGGGGCACAGATACGCAGTATTTT. It translates to CASSFGGTDTQYF. The chain employs TRBV7-2 and TRBJ2-3; possibly TRBD2 for D (5 bases). V lost 3 bases to trimming and J lost 1 base, with 5 bases between them. Per germline, CDR1 SGHTA and CDR2 FQGNSA. CDR3 length: 13 amino acids. Complete variable domain (other parts from reference TRBV7-2 and TRBJ2-3): GAGVSQSPSNKVTEKGKDVELRCDPISGHTALYWYRQSLGQGLEFLIYFQGNSAPDKSGLPSDRFSAERTGGSVSTLTIQRTQQEDSAVYLCASSFGGTDTQYFGPGTRLTVL.

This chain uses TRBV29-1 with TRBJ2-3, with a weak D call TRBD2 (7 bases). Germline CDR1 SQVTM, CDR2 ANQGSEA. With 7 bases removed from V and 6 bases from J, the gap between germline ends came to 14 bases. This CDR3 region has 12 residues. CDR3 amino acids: CSALQGGDTQYF. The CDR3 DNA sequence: TGCAGCGCGTTACAGGGAGGGGATACGCAGTATTTT.

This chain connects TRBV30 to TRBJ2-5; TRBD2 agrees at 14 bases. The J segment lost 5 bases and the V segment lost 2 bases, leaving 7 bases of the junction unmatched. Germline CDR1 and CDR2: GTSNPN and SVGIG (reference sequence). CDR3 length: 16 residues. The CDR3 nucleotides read TGTGCCTGGAGTCCGGGACTAGCGGGGGAGGGGGAGACCCAGTACTTC. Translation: CAWSPGLAGEGETQYF.

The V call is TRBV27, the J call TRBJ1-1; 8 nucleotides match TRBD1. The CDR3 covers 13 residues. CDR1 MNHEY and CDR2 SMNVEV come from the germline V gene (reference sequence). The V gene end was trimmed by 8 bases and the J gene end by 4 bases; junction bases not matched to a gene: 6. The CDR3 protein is CASRRGQFTEAFF. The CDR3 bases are TGTGCCAGCCGCAGGGGGCAGTTCACTGAAGCTTTCTTT.

In nucleotides, the CDR3 is TGCGCCAGCAGTGAGTGGGACAGGGGCTGGTATGGCTACACCTTC. It specifies CASSEWDRGWYGYTF. The chain uses TRBV10-2 and TRBJ1-2; 10 bases are shared with TRBD1. Unmatched junction bases numbered 4, after V lost 1 base and J lost 5 bases. The V gene's germline CDR1 is WSHSY and CDR2 SAAADI. The CDR3 has 15 amino acids.

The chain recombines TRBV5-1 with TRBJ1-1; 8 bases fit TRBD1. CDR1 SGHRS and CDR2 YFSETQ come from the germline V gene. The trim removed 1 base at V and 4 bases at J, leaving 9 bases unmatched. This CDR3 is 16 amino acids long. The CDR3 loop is CASSLTQGDISTEAFF. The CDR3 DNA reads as TGCGCCAGCAGCTTGACACAGGGGGATATTAGCACTGAAGCTTTCTTT.

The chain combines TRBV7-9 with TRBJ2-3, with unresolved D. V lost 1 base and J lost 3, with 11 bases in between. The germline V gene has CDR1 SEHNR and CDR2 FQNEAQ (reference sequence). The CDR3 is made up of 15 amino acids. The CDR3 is CASSLVVGRTDTQYF. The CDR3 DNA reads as TGTGCCAGCAGCTTAGTTGTGGGCCGGACAGATACGCAGTATTTT.

The CDR3 region is CASSPYASGMGNEQFF. The CDR3 DNA is TGCGCCAGCAGCCCATATGCTAGCGGGATGGGAAATGAGCAGTTCTTC. The rearrangement links TRBV5-1 to TRBJ2-1; 9 bases match TRBD2. CDR1 and CDR2 from the germline V gene are SGHRS and YFSETQ. The CDR3 loop spans 16 amino acids. The J segment lost 7 bases and the V segment lost 4 bases, leaving 12 bases of the junction unmatched.

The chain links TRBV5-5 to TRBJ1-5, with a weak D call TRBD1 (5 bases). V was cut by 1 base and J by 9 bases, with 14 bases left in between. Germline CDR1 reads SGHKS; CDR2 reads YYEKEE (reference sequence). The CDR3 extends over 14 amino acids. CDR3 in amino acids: CASSLTLLGGPQHF. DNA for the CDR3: TGTGCCAGCAGCTTGACTTTGTTGGGGGGGCCCCAGCATTTT. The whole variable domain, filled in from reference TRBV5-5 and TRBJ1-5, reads DAGVTQSPTHLIKTRGQQVTLRCSPISGHKSVSWYQQVLGQGPQFIFQYYEKEERGRGNFPDRFSARQFPNYSSELNVNALLLGDSALYLCASSLTLLGGPQHFGDGTRLSIL.

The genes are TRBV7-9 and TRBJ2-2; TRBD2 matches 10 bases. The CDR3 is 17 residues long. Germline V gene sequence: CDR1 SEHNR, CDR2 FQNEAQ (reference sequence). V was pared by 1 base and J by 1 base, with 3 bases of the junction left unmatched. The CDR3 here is CASSLGGLAVNTGELFF. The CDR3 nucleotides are TGTGCCAGCAGCTTAGGTGGACTAGCGGTGAACACCGGGGAGCTGTTTTTT.

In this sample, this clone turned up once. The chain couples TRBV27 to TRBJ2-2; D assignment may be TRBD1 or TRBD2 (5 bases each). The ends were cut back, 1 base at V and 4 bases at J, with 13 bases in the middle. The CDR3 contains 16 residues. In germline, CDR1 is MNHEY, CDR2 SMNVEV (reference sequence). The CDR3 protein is CASSLYRGEGTGELFF. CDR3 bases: TGTGCCAGCAGTTTATATCGGGGCGAGGGCACCGGGGAGCTGTTTTTT.

The CDR3 DNA is TGTGCCACCAGCAGAGTCCCCAGAGAGTATGGCTACACCTTC. It specifies CATSRVPREYGYTF. V and J are TRBV15 and TRBJ1-2; D unclear. V lost 1 base, J lost 5 bases, and 11 bases lay in between. The germline gives CDR1 LNHNV, CDR2 YYDKDF (reference sequence). This CDR3 has 14 amino acids.